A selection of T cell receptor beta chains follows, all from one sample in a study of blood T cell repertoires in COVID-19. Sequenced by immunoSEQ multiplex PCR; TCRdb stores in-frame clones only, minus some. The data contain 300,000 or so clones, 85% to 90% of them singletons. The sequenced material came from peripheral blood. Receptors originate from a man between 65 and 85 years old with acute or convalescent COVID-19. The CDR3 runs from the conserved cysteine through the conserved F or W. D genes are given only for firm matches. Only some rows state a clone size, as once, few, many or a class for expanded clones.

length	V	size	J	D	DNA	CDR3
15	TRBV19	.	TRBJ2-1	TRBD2	TGTGCCAGTAGTAGGACTAGCGGGGGATACAATGAGCAGTTCTTC	CASSRTSGGYNEQFF
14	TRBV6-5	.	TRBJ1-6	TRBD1	TGTGCCAGCAGTTACTTGGGACAGGGGGCACCCCTCCACTTT	CASSYLGQGAPLHF
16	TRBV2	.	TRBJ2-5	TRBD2	TGTGCCAGCAGTGTGACTAGCGGGAGGGCGTGGGAGACCCAGTACTTC	CASSVTSGRAWETQYF
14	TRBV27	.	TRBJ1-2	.	TGTGCCAGCAGTTTATCGATAGCCGGGGGTGGCTACACCTTC	CASSLSIAGGGYTF
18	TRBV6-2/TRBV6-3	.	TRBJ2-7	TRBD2	TGTGCCAGCAGTTTCGCCGGGACTAGCGGGAGGGCCGTGTACGAGCAGTACTTC	CASSFAGTSGRAVYEQYF
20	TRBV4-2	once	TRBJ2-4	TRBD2	TGTGCCAGCAGCCCCTATGCGTCAACGGGGGGGCCGGGATCCAAAAACATTCAGTACTTC	CASSPYASTGGPGSKNIQYF
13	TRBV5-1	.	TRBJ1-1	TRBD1	TGCGCCAGCACGGGGACAGTGAACACTGAAGCTTTCTTT	CASTGTVNTEAFF
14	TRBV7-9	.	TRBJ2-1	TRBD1	TGTGCCAGCAGCTCTCACGGGACAGACAATGAGCAGTTCTTC	CASSSHGTDNEQFF
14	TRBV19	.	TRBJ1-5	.	TGTGCCAGTAGTAACAGTGTCCTCAATCAGCCCCAGCATTTT	CASSNSVLNQPQHF
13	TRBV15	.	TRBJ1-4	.	TGTGCCACCAGCAGAGAGAGGTTAATGGAACTGTTTTTT	CATSRERLMELFF
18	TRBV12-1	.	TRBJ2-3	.	TGTGCCAGCAGCTCCGAGGGAACAAGTAACGCTAGCACAGATACGCAGTATTTT	CASSSEGTSNASTDTQYF